Detailed here is one T cell receptor (beta chain). Its matching antigen is unknown. A much larger clone differs from this one at a single base, so this may be a read error. The conserved closing phenylalanine or tryptophan is absent in this CDR3, likely reflecting a read error. The data derive from a study of blood T cells in healthy people across ages. Study results and caveats: Estimates of total diversity, which came from one million sequenced T cells, were considered to be underestimates.

The second PCR ran roughly 6 to 11 cycles with a sample-barcoded 5' primer and J-beta primers. Every cDNA molecule bore a tag from a template-switch adaptor containing 12 random nucleotides. TCRdb used MiXCR to reprocess the 5' RACE reads, holding one entry per CDR3 protein. Of 850,000 to 950,000 distinct CDR3 sequences in the sample, 25% to 30% are singletons; the top ten hold 15% to 20%. The germline V and J ends were trimmed by 0 bases and 6 bases, with 11 bases remaining between them. The CDR3 runs to 13 residues. The germline gives CDR1 DFQATT, CDR2 SNEGSKA (reference sequence). Donors were healthy Caucasian individuals from Russia aged about 6 to 95.

The V and J genes are TRBV20-1 and TRBJ1-2; D is undetermined. This clonotype was obtained from a woman older than 75 in good health. Sequenced sample: blood. The CDR3 here is CSARDILGNGYTV. CDR3 nucleotide sequence: TGCAGTGCTAGAGATATATTGGGGAATGGCTACACCGTC.